This record covers a single T cell receptor (beta chain). Its antigen remains unidentified. Germline CDR1 and CDR2: MDHEN and SYDVKM. V shed 2 bases and J shed 7 bases, with 9 bases lying between them. This CDR3 spans 14 amino acids. A sample-barcoded 5' primer and a J-beta primer mix were used in a second PCR of about 6 to 12 cycles. Each CDR3 protein gets one entry after TCRdb re-called the 5' RACE reads with MiXCR. The sample lists around 1.1 million distinct CDR3 sequences, 35% to 40% occurring once. The sample originates from a study of blood T cells in healthy people across ages. Study results and caveats: TCR beta diversity was tightly associated with the proportion of naive T cells.

Specimen: blood. The rearrangement joins TRBV28 to TRBJ1-6, with D possibly being TRBD1 (5 bases). The clonotype was recovered from a man aged 18-30 years in good health. CDR3 DNA sequence: TGTGCCAGCAGTTTACGGGGGAGGAATTCACCCCTCCACTTT. Residues: CASSLRGRNSPLHF.